This entry lists 27 T cell receptor beta chains sequenced from one sample in a study of blood T cell repertoires in COVID-19. The table came from immunoSEQ multiplex PCR; TCRdb's copy has only in-frame clones and leaves some out. The sample holds about 43,000 clones, roughly 83% seen once. Sequenced input: peripheral blood. Receptors were obtained from an older woman with acute or convalescent COVID-19.

This clone was observed a few times. This chain uses TRBV18 with TRBJ2-3; D might be TRBD1 (6 bases). V lost 3 bases and J lost 1, with 11 bases in between. The germline CDR1 and CDR2 sequences are KGHSH and LQKENI. The length of the CDR3 is 15 residues. The CDR3 reads CASSPRQEGTDTQYF. DNA for the CDR3: TGTGCCAGCTCACCCCGACAGGAGGGCACAGATACGCAGTATTTT. Together with reference TRBV18 and TRBJ2-3, the CDR3 gives the full variable domain: NAGVMQNPRHLVRRRGQEARLRCSPMKGHSHVYWYRQLPEEGLKFMVYLQKENIIDESGMPKERFSAEFPKEGPSILRIQQVVRGDSAAYFCASSPRQEGTDTQYFGPGTRLTVL.

The V call is TRBV3-1 (or the pseudogene TRBV3-2), the J call TRBJ2-7, with TRBD1 matching 10 bases. The CDR3 is made up of 12 amino acids. Germline trimming cut 8 bases from V and 4 bases from J; bases unmatched to any gene: 2. CDR1 is LGHDT, CDR2 YNNKEL, per germline (reference sequence). Here the CDR3 DNA reads TGTGCCAGCGGACAGGGGGTATACGAGCAGTACTTC. As protein: CASGQGVYEQYF.

V is TRBV9 and J is TRBJ2-3, with TRBD2 matching 12 bases. This CDR3 has 16 residues. The ends lost 0 bases at V and 1 base at J; junction bases unmatched: 0. CDR1 and CDR2 (germline): SGDLS, YYNGEE. In DNA form, the CDR3 reads TGTGCCAGCAGCGTAGGACTAGCGGGGGGCACAGATACGCAGTATTTT. It translates to CASSVGLAGGTDTQYF.

The rearrangement joins TRBV4-1 to TRBJ2-4; a possible D gene is TRBD2 (5 bases). This CDR3 is 16 amino acids long. Germline V CDR1 and CDR2: MGHRA, YSYEKL. V lost 0 bases, J lost 6 bases, and 15 bases lay in between. Written as DNA, the CDR3 is TGCGCCAGCAGCCAAGAATATCACGGGGTCGGAAACATTCAGTACTTC. It specifies CASSQEYHGVGNIQYF.

The chain couples TRBV19 to TRBJ2-7, with 9 nucleotides matching TRBD1. V was pared by 3 bases and J by 4 bases, with 4 bases of the junction left unmatched. Germline V gene data show CDR1 as LNHDA and CDR2 as SQIVND (reference sequence). The CDR3 runs to 14 residues. The CDR3 bases are TGTGCCAGTAGTATGCGGGACAGGGAGTACGAGCAGTACTTC. It is translated as CASSMRDREYEQYF.

The chain links TRBV19 to TRBJ1-2, with TRBD1 identical over 8 bases. The CDR3 has 17 amino acids. CDR1 is LNHDA, CDR2 SQIVND, per germline (reference sequence). Unmatched junction bases numbered 16, after V lost 5 bases and J lost 5 bases. For the CDR3, the DNA is TGTGCCAGTAGTTTTCGACAGGGGAGATTTATTGGTTATGGCTACACCTTC. Its translation is CASSFRQGRFIGYGYTF.

This clone was observed a handful of times. The chain links TRBV3-1 (or the pseudogene TRBV3-2) to TRBJ1-1; D ambiguous. With 4 bases removed from V and 1 base from J, the gap between germline ends came to 10 bases. Germline V gene lookup returns CDR1 LGHDT and CDR2 YNNKEL (reference sequence). The CDR3 spans 14 residues. CDR3 bases: TGTGCCAGCAGCCTATGGGGAGAGAACACTGAAGCTTTCTTT. This translates into CASSLWGENTEAFF.

The chain has TRBV12-3 or TRBV12-4 and TRBJ1-2; 7 bases fit TRBD1. The ends lost 7 bases at V and 2 bases at J; junction bases unmatched: 4. The CDR3 covers 13 residues. CDR3: CASNPGQNYGYTF. The DNA of the CDR3 is TGTGCCAGCAACCCGGGACAGAACTATGGCTACACCTTC.

The V gene is TRBV14, the J gene TRBJ2-2; TRBD1 agrees at 9 bases. J was trimmed by 1 base and V by 4 bases; bases with no gene match: 4. This CDR3 is built from 16 residues. Germline assignment: CDR1 SGHDN and CDR2 FVKESK. The CDR3 region has the DNA TGTGCCAGCAGCCCGTGGACAGGGGTGAACACCGGGGAGCTGTTTTTT. Its protein product is CASSPWTGVNTGELFF. Filled out from reference TRBV14 and TRBJ2-2, the complete variable domain reads EAGVTQFPSHSVIEKGQTVTLRCDPISGHDNLYWYRRVMGKEIKFLLHFVKESKQDESGMPNNRFLAERTGGTYSTLKVQPAELEDSGVYFCASSPWTGVNTGELFFGEGSRLTVL.

The chain is built from TRBV14 and TRBJ2-7, with 8 bases identical to TRBD1. Losses at the gene ends were 2 bases for V and 6 bases for J; bases not matched to a gene: 6. CDR1 and CDR2 from the germline V gene are SGHDN and FVKESK. This CDR3 comprises 14 residues. CDR3 sequence reads: CASSQRATGGEQYF. The CDR3 DNA is TGTGCCAGCAGCCAACGAGCAACAGGGGGCGAGCAGTACTTC.

This clone was seen only a few times. The chain uses TRBV19 and TRBJ1-2, with D possibly being TRBD1 (6 bases). V gave up 4 bases and J gave up 6 bases, with 9 bases separating them. Germline V gene sequence: CDR1 LNHDA, CDR2 SQIVND (reference sequence). The CDR3 runs 12 residues. The CDR3 coding sequence is TGTGCCAGTAGTAGGACAGTCAATGGCTACACCTTC. This encodes CASSRTVNGYTF.

The chain employs TRBV7-2 and TRBJ1-1; D ambiguous. Trimming pared 0 bases from V and 8 bases from J, leaving 7 bases between. Looked up from germline, CDR1 is SGHTA and CDR2 is FQGNSA. This CDR3 contains 12 residues. DNA of the CDR3: TGTGCCAGCAGCTTAGCGTACAAGGAAGCTTTCTTT. Its protein is CASSLAYKEAFF.

This clone occurred a few times. The rearrangement uses TRBV5-4 and TRBJ1-2; 8 bases map to TRBD1. This CDR3 region has 14 residues. CDR1 and CDR2 from the germline V gene are SGHNT and YYREEE (reference sequence). J lost 4 bases, V lost 5 bases, and 7 bases had no gene match. CDR3 bases: TGTGCCAGCAGTTCCGACAGGGGACCCTATGGCTACACCTTC. It is translated as CASSSDRGPYGYTF.

This chain connects TRBV5-6 to TRBJ2-3, with a weak D call TRBD1 (5 bases). The CDR3 sequence is 17 residues long. The germline CDR1 and CDR2 sequences are SGHDT and YYEEEE. Trimming removed 0 bases at V and 2 bases at J, with 16 bases between. The CDR3: CASSLVSRRGITDTQYF. For the CDR3, the DNA is TGTGCCAGCAGCTTGGTTTCTCGTAGGGGTATCACAGATACGCAGTATTTT.

This sequence joins TRBV28 and TRBJ1-2; TRBD1 might be the D (6 bases). This CDR3 spans 16 amino acids. The germline CDR1 and CDR2 sequences are MDHEN and SYDVKM. Trimming removed 5 bases from V and 8 bases from J, with 24 bases in between. CDR3 sequence (DNA): TGTGCCAGCAGTCCCACACGGACAGTGTCAAGGGGAGGCTACACCTTC. As protein: CASSPTRTVSRGGYTF.

The gene calls are TRBV27 and TRBJ1-3; D gene ambiguous. This CDR3 has 13 residues. Trimming stripped 6 bases from V and 4 bases from J, with 10 bases between. CDR1 and CDR2 from the germline V gene are MNHEY and SMNVEV (reference sequence). In DNA form, the CDR3 reads TGTGCCAGCAGGCCGAGGCAGGGAAACACCATATATTTT. The encoded protein is CASRPRQGNTIYF.

The chain couples TRBV30 to TRBJ2-5; D unclear. CDR3 length: 11 residues. Germline V gene lookup returns CDR1 GTSNPN and CDR2 SVGIG (reference sequence). The CDR3 DNA reads as TGTGCTTACGACATCCAAGAGACCCAGTACTTC. Amino acids: CAYDIQETQYF. The full variable domain, in which reference TRBV30 and TRBJ2-5 provide the parts outside the CDR3, is SQTIHQWPATLVQPVGSPLSLECTVEGTSNPNLYWYRQAAGRGLQLLFYSVGIGQISSEVPQNLSASRPQDRQFILSSKKLLLSDSGFYLCAYDIQETQYFGPGTRLLVL.

V gene TRBV11-2 combines with J gene TRBJ2-3; TRBD2 aligns across 8 bases. The germline CDR1 and CDR2 sequences are SGHAT and FQNNGV. The CDR3 covers 15 residues. V lost 3 bases, J lost 8 bases, and 10 bases stayed unmatched. The CDR3 coding sequence is TGTGCCAGCAGCTTGAGAGGACTAGCTTCGGTTACGCAGTATTTT. Its translation is CASSLRGLASVTQYF.

The J gene is TRBJ2-2, the V gene TRBV18; 14 bases align to TRBD2. The germline V gene has CDR1 KGHSH and CDR2 LQKENI. V was clipped by 0 bases and J by 4 bases; unmatched bases: 1. CDR3 length: 17 residues. CDR3 residues: CASSPPGTSGGTGELFF. CDR3 DNA sequence: TGTGCCAGCTCACCACCCGGGACTAGCGGGGGCACCGGGGAGCTGTTTTTT.

The chain combines TRBV7-9 with TRBJ1-6; TRBD1 matches at 9 bases. CDR3 length: 14 amino acids. Per the germline V gene, CDR1 is SEHNR and CDR2 is FQNEAQ (reference sequence). V shed 4 bases, J shed 8 bases, and the junction held 3 bases outside the gene matches. For the CDR3, the DNA is TGTGCCAGCAGCTCTAGACAGGGGGATTCACCCCTCCACTTT. It encodes CASSSRQGDSPLHF.

The V call is TRBV18, the J call TRBJ1-1, with D uncertain. Germline V gene sequence: CDR1 KGHSH, CDR2 LQKENI. The CDR3 has 14 amino acids. V was trimmed by 1 base and J by 3 bases, leaving 9 bases between them. CDR3 sequence: CASSPRGRDTEAFF. As DNA, the CDR3 is TGTGCCAGCTCACCACGAGGTCGGGACACTGAAGCTTTCTTT.

The chain joins TRBV5-1 to TRBJ2-5; a weak D match, TRBD2 (5 bases). Germline values: CDR1 SGHRS, CDR2 YFSETQ. The CDR3 contains 13 residues. Trimming took off 5 bases at V and 5 bases at J, with 13 bases between the two ends. The DNA for the CDR3 is TGCGCCAGCAGGTCAGCGGTCCGGGAGACCCAGTACTTC. It codes for CASRSAVRETQYF.

The rearrangement links TRBV4-2 to TRBJ1-2; perhaps TRBD1 as D (5 bases). The germline gives CDR1 LGHNA, CDR2 YNFKEQ. Trimming cost V 1 base and J 1 base, with 13 bases left between them. The CDR3 extends over 16 amino acids. The CDR3 sequence is CASSQAGGLINYGYTF. The CDR3 region has the DNA TGTGCCAGCAGCCAAGCTGGGGGACTTATTAACTATGGCTACACCTTC.

The J gene is TRBJ2-7, the V gene TRBV6-5, with D perhaps matching TRBD2 (5 bases). The CDR3 is 13 amino acids. CDR1 and CDR2 (germline): MNHEY, SVGAGI. The germline V and J ends were trimmed by 5 bases and 2 bases, with 10 bases remaining between them. This CDR3 is CASSPGVTYEQYF. CDR3 DNA sequence: TGTGCCAGCAGTCCCGGGGTTACCTACGAGCAGTACTTC.

The chain links TRBV29-1 to TRBJ1-6; maybe TRBD1 (5 bases). This CDR3 contains 13 residues. Germline V gene sequence: CDR1 SQVTM, CDR2 ANQGSEA. Trimming took 7 bases from V and 5 from J, leaving 12 bases between them. CDR3 in amino acids: CSASRDNNSPLHF. In DNA form, the CDR3 reads TGCAGCGCTAGCAGGGATAATAATTCACCCCTCCACTTT.

This chain links TRBV5-5 with TRBJ2-5, with D possibly TRBD2 on 6 matching bases. This CDR3 comprises 13 residues. V dropped 0 bases and J dropped 6 bases, with 9 bases sitting between them. The germline V gene has CDR1 SGHKS and CDR2 YYEKEE (reference sequence). The CDR3 DNA is TGTGCCAGCAGCTTGGGGCTAGCGAAGACCCAGTACTTC. This translates into CASSLGLAKTQYF.

V is TRBV6-1 and J is TRBJ1-5; a weak D match, TRBD1 (6 bases). The germline V gene has CDR1 MNHNS and CDR2 SASEGT. The V end was cut by 2 bases, the J end by 3 bases, with 14 bases between. The CDR3 contains 16 residues. CDR3 nucleotides: TGTGCCAGCAGTGAAAATGGTGGACAGTTCAATCAGCCCCAGCATTTT. This sequence encodes CASSENGGQFNQPQHF.